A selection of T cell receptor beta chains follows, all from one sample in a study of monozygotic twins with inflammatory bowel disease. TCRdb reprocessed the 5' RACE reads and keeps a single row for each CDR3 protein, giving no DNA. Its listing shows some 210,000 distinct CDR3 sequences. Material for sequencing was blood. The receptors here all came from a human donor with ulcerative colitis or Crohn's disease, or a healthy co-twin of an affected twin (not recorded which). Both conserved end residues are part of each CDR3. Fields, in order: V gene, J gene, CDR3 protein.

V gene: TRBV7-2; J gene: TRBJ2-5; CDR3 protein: CASSYQGWETQYF
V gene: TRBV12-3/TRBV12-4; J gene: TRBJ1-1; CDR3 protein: CASSPQSGQGDEAFF
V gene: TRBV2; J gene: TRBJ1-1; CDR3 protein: CASSAGAGLGNTEAFF
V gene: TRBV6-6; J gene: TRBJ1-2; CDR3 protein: CASSYDRYGYTF
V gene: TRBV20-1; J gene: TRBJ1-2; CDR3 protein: CSALTGRLYGYTF
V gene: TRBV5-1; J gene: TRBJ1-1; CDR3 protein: CASSLQSGGNTEAFF
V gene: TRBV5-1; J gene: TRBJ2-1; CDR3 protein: CASSRTGTGEGEQFF
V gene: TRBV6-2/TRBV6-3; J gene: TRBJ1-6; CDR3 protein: CASEKGSSPLHF
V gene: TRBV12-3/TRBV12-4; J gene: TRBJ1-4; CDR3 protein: CASSLNHEKLFF
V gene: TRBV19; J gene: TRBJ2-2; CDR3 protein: CASSIRGLAGELFF
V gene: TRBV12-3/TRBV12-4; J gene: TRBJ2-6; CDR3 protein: CASSLRSGANVLTF
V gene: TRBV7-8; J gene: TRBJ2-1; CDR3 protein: CASSLRGPREQFF
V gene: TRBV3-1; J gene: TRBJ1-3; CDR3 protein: CASSPGVYPVAGNTIYF
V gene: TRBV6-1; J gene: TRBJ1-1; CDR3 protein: CASSGQLNTEAFF
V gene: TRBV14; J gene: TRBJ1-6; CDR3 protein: CASSPAGQGESPLHF
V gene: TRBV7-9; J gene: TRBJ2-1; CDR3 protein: CASSFTDRRSYNEQFF
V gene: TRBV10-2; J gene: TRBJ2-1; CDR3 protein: CATIAGEVVNEQFF
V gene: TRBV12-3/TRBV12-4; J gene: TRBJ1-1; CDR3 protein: CASSYSGLAEAFF
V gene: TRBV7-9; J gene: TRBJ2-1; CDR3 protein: CASSLKAGGIYNEQFF
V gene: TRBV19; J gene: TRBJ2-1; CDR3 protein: CASSIGSGAYNEQFF
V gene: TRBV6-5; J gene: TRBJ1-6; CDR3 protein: CASSYSGSGNSPLHF
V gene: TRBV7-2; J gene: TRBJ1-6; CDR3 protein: CASSLHRQANSPLHF
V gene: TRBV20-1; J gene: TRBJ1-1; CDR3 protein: CSARGTGEAFF
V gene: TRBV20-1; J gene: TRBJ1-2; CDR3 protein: CSASPRGQYGYTF
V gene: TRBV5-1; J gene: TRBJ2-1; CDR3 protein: CASSYMWDGLDEQFF
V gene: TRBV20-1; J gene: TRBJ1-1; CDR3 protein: CSARKTYTEAFF
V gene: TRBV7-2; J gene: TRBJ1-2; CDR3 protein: CASSSSADSYGYTF
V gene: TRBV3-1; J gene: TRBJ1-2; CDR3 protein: CASSKRTMGQLYLGGYTF
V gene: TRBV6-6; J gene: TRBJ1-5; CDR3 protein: CASSYRLGDQPQHF
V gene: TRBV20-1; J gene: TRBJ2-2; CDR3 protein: CSAPAVGTGELFF
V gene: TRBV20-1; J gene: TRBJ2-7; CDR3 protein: CSASLGRTAYEQYF
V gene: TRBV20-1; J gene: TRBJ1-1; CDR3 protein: CSADSNTEAFF
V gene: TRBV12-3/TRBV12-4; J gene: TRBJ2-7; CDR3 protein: CASSWTVANEQYF
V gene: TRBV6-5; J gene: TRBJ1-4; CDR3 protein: CATKDSLNEKLFF
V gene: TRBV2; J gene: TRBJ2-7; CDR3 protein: CASSEVSRTGREQYF
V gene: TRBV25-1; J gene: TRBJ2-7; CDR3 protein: CASSDLRTGGGEQYF
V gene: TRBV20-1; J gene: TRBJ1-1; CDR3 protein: CSAYLLTGRTEAFF
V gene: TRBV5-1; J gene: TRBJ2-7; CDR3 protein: CASSLGLANYEQYF
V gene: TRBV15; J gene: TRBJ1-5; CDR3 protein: CATSRDPSADQPQHF
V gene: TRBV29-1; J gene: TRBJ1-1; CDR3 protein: CSVERQLNTEAFF
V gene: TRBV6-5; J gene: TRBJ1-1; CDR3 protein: CASSYSTGELDTEAFF
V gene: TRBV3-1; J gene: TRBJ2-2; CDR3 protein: CASSQDWRENTGELFF
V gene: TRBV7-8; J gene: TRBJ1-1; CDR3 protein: CASGPGGGSTEAFF
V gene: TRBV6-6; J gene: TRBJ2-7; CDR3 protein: CASSWGGVYEQYF
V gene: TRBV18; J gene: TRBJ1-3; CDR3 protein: CASSPLGGDSGNTIYF
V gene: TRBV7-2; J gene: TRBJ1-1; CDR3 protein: CASSFRGRGGAFF
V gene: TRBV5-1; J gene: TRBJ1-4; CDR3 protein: CASRPGQVNEKLFF
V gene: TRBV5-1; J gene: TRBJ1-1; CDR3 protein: CASSRSLANTEAFF
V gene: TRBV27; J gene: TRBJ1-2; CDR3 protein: CASSLTGKYGYTF
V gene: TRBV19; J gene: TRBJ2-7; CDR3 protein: CASNRAGSYEQYF
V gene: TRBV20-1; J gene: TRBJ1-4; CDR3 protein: CSANSGEGNEKLFF
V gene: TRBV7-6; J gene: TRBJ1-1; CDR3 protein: CASSVTGAKNTEAFF
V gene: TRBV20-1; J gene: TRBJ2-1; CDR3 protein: CSARDENTYNEQFF
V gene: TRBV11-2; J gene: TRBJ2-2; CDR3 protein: CASSLLTLAVRNTGELFF
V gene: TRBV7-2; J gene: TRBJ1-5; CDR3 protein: CASSPDRVSNQPQHF